The 24 T cell receptor beta chains below come from one sample, sequenced in a study of blood T cell repertoires in COVID-19 (TCRdb year 2020). The library relied on the immunoSEQ multiplex PCR assay. What TCRdb holds here is the immuneACCESS table cut down to in-frame rearrangements. Part of the clones is not present; checked against another copy, under half of the missing clones reflect an unresolved V gene, and the others are unexplained. This sample lists around 280,000 clones; around 88% were detected once. The ten largest clones take up about 5.7% of the sample. Sequenced sample: PBMCs or T cells enriched from blood (not recorded which). Receptor source: a middle-aged woman who had recovered from COVID-19.

For the CDR3, the DNA is TGCGCCAGCAGCCGCGGACTAGCGGGAGCCACAAATGAGCAGTTCTTC. The encoded protein is CASSRGLAGATNEQFF. V usage is TRBV4-1 and J usage is TRBJ2-1, with 13 bases identical to TRBD2. The CDR3 covers 16 residues. V was clipped by 4 bases and J by 7 bases; unmatched bases: 7. The germline V gene has CDR1 MGHRA and CDR2 YSYEKL.

This clone was seen once. This chain joins TRBV24-1 and TRBJ2-3; 8 nucleotides agree with TRBD2. Germline V gene lookup returns CDR1 KGHDR and CDR2 SFDVKD. V dropped 7 bases and J dropped 9; count of bases not matched to a gene: 14. The CDR3 covers 15 residues. The CDR3 coding sequence is TGTGCCACCAGCGATCAGCGGGAGTCCGTGGGGACGCAGTATTTT. Protein product: CATSDQRESVGTQYF.

The chain carries TRBV25-1 and TRBJ1-2; 8 bases match TRBD1. This CDR3 is 16 amino acids long. V shed 4 bases, J shed 2 bases, and the junction held 9 bases outside the gene matches. Looked up from germline, CDR1 is MGHDK and CDR2 is SYGVNS. CDR3 sequence: CASSGQGRGVNYGYTF. As DNA, the CDR3 is TGTGCCAGCAGTGGACAGGGGAGAGGCGTGAACTATGGCTACACCTTC.

The chain recombines TRBV7-2 with TRBJ2-1; 8 nucleotides agree with TRBD2. Unmatched junction bases numbered 1, after V lost 0 bases and J lost 9 bases. Germline CDR1 reads SGHTA; CDR2 reads FQGNSA. This CDR3 comprises 13 residues. CDR3 protein: CASSLATSVEQFF. In DNA, the CDR3 is TGTGCCAGCAGCTTAGCGACTAGCGTTGAGCAGTTCTTC.

This chain connects TRBV2 to TRBJ2-7, with a weak D call TRBD2 (7 bases). V was shortened by 8 bases and J by 1 base, with 15 bases between the two germline ends. Germline loops: CDR1 SNHLY, CDR2 FYNNEI. This CDR3 comprises 14 residues. The chain's CDR3 is CASEGGGGSYEQYF. CDR3 in DNA: TGTGCCAGCGAAGGGGGAGGGGGTTCCTACGAGCAGTACTTC.

This chain uses TRBV7-8 with TRBJ2-1, with 7 bases lining up with TRBD1. Trimming cost V 5 bases and J 9 bases; bases outside gene matches: 7. CDR3 length equals 13 residues. CDR1 and CDR2 (germline): SGHVS, FQNEAQ. The CDR3 loop reads CASSPDRFGEQFF. DNA of the CDR3: TGTGCCAGCAGCCCGGACAGGTTCGGTGAGCAGTTCTTC.

The chain links TRBV7-3 to TRBJ2-1; 10 positions match TRBD2. The CDR3 extends over 15 amino acids. The trim removed 2 bases at V and 7 bases at J, leaving 5 bases unmatched. Germline values: CDR1 SGHTA, CDR2 FQGTGA. CDR3 sequence (DNA): TGTGCCAGCAGCTTAGCACTAGCGGGAATAAATGAGCAGTTCTTC. This encodes CASSLALAGINEQFF.

The chain carries TRBV6-5 and TRBJ1-5; 7 bases align to TRBD1. CDR1 is MNHEY, CDR2 SVGAGI, per germline. The CDR3 spans 14 residues. V gave up 5 bases and J gave up 1 base; unmatched junction bases: 2. CDR3 sequence (DNA): TGTGCCAGCAGTAGGGACAGCAGCAATCAGCCCCAGCATTTT. As protein: CASSRDSSNQPQHF.

This clone was seen just once. V usage is TRBV7-2 and J usage is TRBJ2-7; 7 nucleotides agree with TRBD1. With V trimmed by 5 bases and J by 1 base, 8 bases remained unmatched. This CDR3 has 15 amino acids. Germline CDR1 is SGHTA and CDR2 is FQGNSA. The CDR3 here is CASSPDRDTSYEQYF. For the CDR3, the DNA is TGTGCCAGCAGCCCCGACAGGGACACATCCTACGAGCAGTACTTC.

The chain is built from TRBV3-1 (or the pseudogene TRBV3-2) and TRBJ1-3; D unclear. V lost 0 bases and J 7 bases, leaving 4 bases between the germline ends. Germline lookup yields CDR1 LGHDT and CDR2 YNNKEL (reference sequence). CDR3 size: 12 residues. CDR3 coding DNA: TGTGCCAGCAGCCAAGATATCAACACCATATATTTT. Amino acid sequence: CASSQDINTIYF.

The gene calls are TRBV28 and TRBJ2-1; D unresolved. The CDR3 loop spans 16 amino acids. Looked up from germline, CDR1 is MDHEN and CDR2 is SYDVKM. V gave up 1 base and J gave up 0 bases, with 10 bases separating them. CDR3 sequence: CASSLFVVSSYNEQFF. CDR3 bases: TGTGCCAGCAGTTTATTCGTTGTCAGCTCCTACAATGAGCAGTTCTTC.

This clone was seen only once. J is TRBJ1-2 and V is TRBV27; tentatively, D is TRBD1 (6 bases). V was pared by 1 base and J by 2 bases, with 8 bases between. The CDR3 runs 14 residues. Looked up from germline, CDR1 is MNHEY and CDR2 is SMNVEV (reference sequence). In nucleotides, the CDR3 is TGTGCCAGCAGTTTATATCAGGGGAACTATGGCTACACCTTC. This encodes CASSLYQGNYGYTF.

The chain has TRBV27 and TRBJ1-1; 10 nucleotides align to TRBD1. CDR1 and CDR2 from the germline V gene are MNHEY and SMNVEV (reference sequence). The CDR3 is 15 residues long. Unmatched junction bases numbered 5, after V lost 7 bases and J lost 0 bases. For the CDR3, the DNA is TGTGCCAGCAAGGGACAGGGGTTCATGAACACTGAAGCTTTCTTT. This encodes CASKGQGFMNTEAFF.

The chain recombines TRBV2 with TRBJ1-5; 8 bases are a match to TRBD1. Germline CDR1 SNHLY, CDR2 FYNNEI. CDR3 length: 15 amino acids. V trimming: 6 bases; J trimming: 0 bases; junction bases outside the gene matches: 4. The CDR3 region is CASSPQGGSNQPQHF. In nucleotides, the CDR3 is TGTGCCAGCAGCCCACAGGGGGGTAGCAATCAGCCCCAGCATTTT.

This chain links TRBV19 with TRBJ2-1; 8 positions match TRBD2. The CDR3 runs to 14 residues. The V and J ends lost 3 bases and 11 bases, in that order; junction bases with no gene match: 9. The germline CDR1 and CDR2 sequences are LNHDA and SQIVND (reference sequence). CDR3 residues: CASSIGTSTSQQFF. The CDR3 DNA reads as TGTGCCAGTAGTATCGGGACTAGTACAAGTCAGCAGTTCTTC.

This clone was seen once. The V call is TRBV5-5, the J call TRBJ2-1; 8 bases line up with TRBD1. The V segment lost 4 bases and the J segment 3 bases; nucleotides outside the gene matches: 6. CDR1 and CDR2 (germline): SGHKS, YYEKEE (reference sequence). The length of the CDR3 is 15 residues. The CDR3 nucleotides are TGTGCCAGCAGCCCGTCAGGGGGCGACTACAATGAGCAGTTCTTC. Protein: CASSPSGGDYNEQFF.

The chain carries TRBV3-1 (or the pseudogene TRBV3-2) and TRBJ2-1; 8 bases are a match to TRBD2. Germline V gene lookup returns CDR1 LGHDT and CDR2 YNNKEL (reference sequence). V lost 1 base and J lost 7; bases outside the gene matches: 12. The CDR3 covers 17 residues. The CDR3 reads CASSQGSSSGFGNEQFF. CDR3 in DNA: TGTGCCAGCAGCCAAGGGAGTTCTAGCGGGTTCGGAAATGAGCAGTTCTTC.

This rearrangement joins TRBV29-1 to TRBJ1-4; 7 nucleotides line up with TRBD1. V lost 4 bases and J lost 8; bases outside the gene matches: 7. CDR1 is SQVTM, CDR2 ANQGSEA, per germline. CDR3 length: 13 amino acids. The CDR3 DNA sequence: TGCAGCGTTGTGGGACCGGACAGGGAAAAACTGTTTTTT. It translates to CSVVGPDREKLFF.

This clone was counted only a few times. The V call is TRBV27, the J call TRBJ1-4, with D tentatively TRBD1 (6 bases). Germline V gene sequence: CDR1 MNHEY, CDR2 SMNVEV (reference sequence). This CDR3 is 14 amino acids long. V gave up 5 bases and J gave up 7 bases, with 14 bases separating them. The CDR3 DNA is TGTGCCAGCAGTCCAAGGGGGTTTGGTGAAAAACTGTTTTTT. Amino acids: CASSPRGFGEKLFF. The complete variable domain, with remaining parts taken from reference TRBV27 and TRBJ1-4, reads EAQVTQNPRYLITVTGKKLTVTCSQNMNHEYMSWYRQDPGLGLRQIYYSMNVEVTDKGDVPEGYKVSRKEKRNFPLILESPSPNQTSLYFCASSPRGFGEKLFFGSGTQLSVL.

With respect to this clone: Other DNA sequences in the sample encode the same CDR3. This sequence joins TRBV5-1 and TRBJ2-7; TRBD1 matches 7 bases. Germline-derived CDR1 and CDR2 are SGHRS and YFSETQ. This CDR3 is 14 amino acids long. V was clipped by 0 bases and J by 0 bases; unmatched bases: 0. DNA for the CDR3: TGCGCCAGCAGCTTGGGGGACAGCTCCTACGAGCAGTACTTC. This sequence encodes CASSLGDSSYEQYF.

V gene TRBV4-1 combines with J gene TRBJ2-6, with D hard to call. This CDR3 has 14 residues. Per the germline V gene, CDR1 is MGHRA and CDR2 is YSYEKL. V was pared by 4 bases and J by 2 bases, with 6 bases between. CDR3 sequence (DNA): TGCGCCAGCAGCCCGCGTGCTGGGGCCAACGTCCTGACTTTC. Translating gives CASSPRAGANVLTF.

V is TRBV19 and J is TRBJ2-5; TRBD2 matches at 8 bases. Germline values: CDR1 LNHDA, CDR2 SQIVND (reference sequence). Losses at the gene ends were 6 bases for V and 5 bases for J; bases not matched to a gene: 8. The CDR3 spans 14 residues. The CDR3 spells CASSGGAFLETQYF. Written as DNA, the CDR3 is TGTGCCAGTAGCGGGGGGGCTTTCCTCGAGACCCAGTACTTC.

This chain joins TRBV27 and TRBJ2-7; weak D call: TRBD1 (5 bases). V lost 7 bases and J lost 1, with 26 bases in between. The CDR3 consists of 18 residues. The germline V gene encodes CDR1 MNHEY and CDR2 SMNVEV (reference sequence). The CDR3: CASILKGKARRWSYEQYF. For the CDR3, the DNA is TGTGCCAGCATCCTCAAGGGGAAAGCGCGTAGGTGGTCCTACGAGCAGTACTTC.

The rearrangement joins TRBV3-1 (or the pseudogene TRBV3-2) to TRBJ2-3; a weak D match, TRBD2 (6 bases). The CDR3 runs 18 residues. V gave up 4 bases and J gave up 6 bases, with 26 bases separating them. Germline V gene data show CDR1 as LGHDT and CDR2 as YNNKEL (reference sequence). CDR3 protein: CASSLIKGGAGRADTQYF. The CDR3 nucleotides read TGTGCCAGCAGCCTCATCAAGGGCGGGGCCGGCCGGGCGGATACGCAGTATTTT.